This T cell receptor (beta chain) is from a study of CD8+ T cells in alopecia areata (dated 2018 in TCRdb). Background for the entire study: The treated patients, all with moderate-to-severe alopecia areata, were enrolled in an open-label pilot trial of oral tofacitinib given at 5 to 10 mg twice daily. Biopsies were taken from tofacitinib-treated patients at baseline and again at 4 and 24 weeks into treatment, and several of those patients also had a later scalp biopsy. TCRbeta CDR3 regions were amplified by immunoSEQ multiplex PCR with 35 Vbeta forward and 13 Jbeta reverse primers. For the treated patients, the SALT score, which quantifies what percentage of scalp surface area is affected, served as the measure of disease severity. RNA was obtained with the PAXgene miRNA kit for fixed scalp, the miRNeasy kit for PBMCs, and the RNeasy kit for mouse skin. Clonality in the scalp was compared among normal scalp (n=4), patchy alopecia areata scalp (n=8), and alopecia totalis/universalis scalp (n=8). Tofacitinib was given for 6 to 18 months, followed by 6 months of follow-up off drug to assess delayed response and recurrence. Human TCRbeta sequencing covered scalp tissue and sorted CD4+ and CD8+ peripheral blood T cells from patchy and totalis/universalis alopecia areata patients and healthy controls. The study used high-throughput TCRbeta sequencing to examine T cell clonal expansion in alopecia areata, in both the C3H/HeJ mouse model and human patients. Summary of the overall study and its limitations: Because the treated cohort was small and had just a single nonresponder, larger studies are needed to establish links between baseline CD8+ expansion and response. With tofacitinib, both scalp clonality and the number of expanded CD8+ clones among the top 100 scalp clones went down significantly. Higher clonality and more expanded CD8+ clones were observed in lesional scalp than in normal scalp, particularly in alopecia totalis/universalis, a finding suggestive of antigenic drive. Many expanded lesional clones were found to persist in scalp and blood during tofacitinib treatment, and relapse after treatment cessation may be partly explained by this persistence. Scalp TCR repertoire analysis is complicated because resident alphabeta T cells in normal human skin are also sequenced, whereas mouse skin is dominated by gammadelta T cells. Compared with mice, TCR sequences shared between patients were less clear, possibly partly because of HLA diversity across the patient population.

The receptor library was made with the immunoSEQ multiplex PCR assay. To provide template for TCR sequencing, every sample had RNA extracted and reverse transcribed into cDNA. First-strand cDNA was synthesized with SuperScript III using a 2:1 mix of oligo-dT and random hexamers. Amplification bias was assessed with a synthetic immune receptor repertoire, and residual bias was removed computationally. The authors' analysis ran thus. Raw reads were preprocessed to remove errors, and CDR3 was defined by IMGT conventions from the conserved cysteine to phenylalanine. Clonality was computed as 1 minus the Shannon entropy, with the entropy normalized by log2 of the number of productive unique TCRs. Scalp TCRbeta sequences were cross-referenced with sorted blood CD4 and CD8 repertoires so that the CD4 or CD8 identity of scalp clones could be inferred. Drawn from immuneACCESS, this table holds only the in-frame rearrangements with V and J called that TCRdb kept. Clones are partly lost; checked studies trace under half to an unresolved V gene and leave the rest unexplained. D and trimming were read from the DNA, whereas the V and J calls and clone size are those reported in that table. The sample contains roughly 150,000 clones, about 51% of them found a single time. The ten largest clones take up approximately 16% of the sample.

The CDR3 holds 16 amino acids from the cysteine to the phenylalanine. The entry retains the CDR3 DNA only, 48 bases that are in frame from base 1. Reading the germline V gene gives CDR1 SGHDT and CDR2 YYEEEE. The junction shows trimming of 4 bases on V and 1 base on J, and the gene matches do not reach 7 bases of it. Sample time point, as interpreted from the label and publication: approximately 4 weeks on oral tofacitinib. The sample's treatment or condition label, in plain terms: oral pan-JAK inhibitor, 5-10 mg twice daily. From alopecia areata patients, peripheral blood was collected along with lesional scalp punch biopsies. PBMCs were isolated by density centrifugation and stained for CD3, CD4 and CD8, after which CD4+ and CD8+ T cells were sorted on a FACSAria. Concerning this clone: The clone's antigen remains unknown. The record has no base qualities; no much larger clone is one base away.

The receptor's source is a human donor with alopecia areata. The chain is assembled from TRBV5-6 and TRBJ2-1, with TRBD2 matching 8 junction bases. The input for sequencing was CD8+ T cells sorted from blood, taken at week 4, from a patient treated with tofacitinib. The bases read TGTGCCAGCAGCATCTCTGCGGGGGGTTCCTACAATGAGCAGTTCTTC. Protein translation: CASSISAGGSYNEQFF. With all but the CDR3 taken from the reference TRBV5-6 and TRBJ2-1 genes, the full variable domain is: DAGVTQSPTHLIKTRGQQVTLRCSPKSGHDTVSWYQQALGQGPQFIFQYYEEEERQRGNFPDRFSGHQFPNYSSELNVNALLLGDSALYLCASSISAGGSYNEQFFGPGTRLTVL.